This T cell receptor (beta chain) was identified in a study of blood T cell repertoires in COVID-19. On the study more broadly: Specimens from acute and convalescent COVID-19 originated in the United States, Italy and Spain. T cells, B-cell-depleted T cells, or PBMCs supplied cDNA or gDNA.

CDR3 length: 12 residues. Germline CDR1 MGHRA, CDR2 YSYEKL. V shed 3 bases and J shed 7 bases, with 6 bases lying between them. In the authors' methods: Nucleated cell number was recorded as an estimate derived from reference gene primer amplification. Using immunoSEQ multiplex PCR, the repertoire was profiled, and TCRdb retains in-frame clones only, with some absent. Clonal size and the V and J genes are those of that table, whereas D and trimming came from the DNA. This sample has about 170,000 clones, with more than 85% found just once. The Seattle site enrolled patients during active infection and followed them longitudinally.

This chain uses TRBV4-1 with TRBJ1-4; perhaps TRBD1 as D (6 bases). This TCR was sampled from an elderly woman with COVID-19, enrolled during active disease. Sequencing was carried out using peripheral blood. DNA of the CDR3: TGCGCCAGCAGCCACAGGGGTGAAAAACTGTTTTTT. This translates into CASSHRGEKLFF.